This is a list of T cell receptor beta chains from one sample in a study of CD8 T cells in ankylosing spondylitis. From the 5' RACE reads, TCRdb called clonotypes with MiXCR, one entry per CDR3 protein. This table has 250,000 or so distinct CDR3 sequences, more than 9% appearing once. Sequencing was done on a sample of blood, either unsorted or a sorted T cell fraction (not recorded which). The origin of the receptors is a male donor with ankylosing spondylitis or in good health (not recorded which). Both conserved end residues are part of each CDR3. The D gene is left open where the match is weak. Clone size appears in some rows only: once, few, many, or a class for an expanded clone.

V	length	size	J	D	CDR3	DNA
TRBV3-1	14	many	TRBJ2-1	-	CASSRQEPKREQFF	TGTGCCAGCAGCAGACAGGAGCCAAAGCGGGAGCAGTTCTTC
TRBV5-6	16	-	TRBJ2-5	-	CASSFGPAILRETQYF	TGTGCCAGCAGCTTCGGACCGGCGATCCTGAGAGAGACCCAGTACTTC
TRBV20-1	15	many	TRBJ2-7	-	CSARASGGDAYEQYF	TGCAGTGCTAGAGCCTCCGGCGGGGATGCCTACGAGCAGTACTTC
TRBV20-1	17	many	TRBJ2-1	TRBD2	CSAFRGASGRGSNEQFF	TGCAGTGCCTTCCGTGGGGCTAGCGGGAGGGGGAGCAATGAGCAGTTCTTC
TRBV15	18	-	TRBJ2-3	TRBD2	CATSVTSTSGFSTDTQYF	TGTGCCACCAGCGTAACGTCGACTAGCGGGTTTAGCACAGATACGCAGTATTTT
TRBV20-1	15	many	TRBJ2-3	TRBD1	CSAEGGGQGRDTQYF	TGCAGTGCTGAAGGGGGGGGACAGGGGAGAGATACGCAGTATTTT
TRBV5-1	15	few	TRBJ2-1	TRBD1	CASSLRDSVIAPTIF	TGCGCCAGCAGCTTGAGGGACAGCGTAATAGCGCCCACCATCTTC
TRBV20-1	15	many	TRBJ1-4	-	CSATSGGGPDEKLFF	TGCAGTGCTACCTCCGGTGGGGGGCCGGATGAAAAACTGTTTTTT
TRBV4-1	16	many	TRBJ2-2	TRBD1	CASSHRTGSDTGELFF	TGCGCCAGCAGCCACCGGACAGGGAGCGACACCGGGGAGCTGTTTTTT
TRBV10-3	18	many	TRBJ2-3	TRBD2	CAISDFLRGGIGADTQYF	TGTGCCATCAGTGACTTTCTTCGGGGGGGCATTGGGGCAGATACGCAGTATTTT
TRBV20-1	15	many	TRBJ1-1	-	CSVSSLTRVNTEAFF	TGCAGTGTTAGCTCTTTAACCCGGGTGAACACTGAAGCTTTCTTT
TRBV20-1	16	many	TRBJ1-2	TRBD1	CSARDGGQGARKGYTF	TGCAGTGCTAGAGATGGGGGACAGGGGGCGCGTAAAGGCTACACCTTC
TRBV25-1	13	many	TRBJ2-3	-	CASSEGGTDTQYF	TGTGCCAGCAGTGAAGGAGGGACAGATACGCAGTATTTT
TRBV27	15	-	TRBJ1-5	TRBD1	CASSPGTGRFQPQHF	TGTGCCAGCAGTCCAGGGACAGGGCGTTTTCAGCCCCAGCATTTT
TRBV27	16	many	TRBJ2-3	TRBD1	CASSKGGTGGWDTQYF	TGTGCCAGCAGCAAAGGTGGTACAGGGGGCTGGGATACGCAGTATTTT
TRBV11-1	19	few	TRBJ1-6	TRBD1	CASSSEWLDRGIFHSPLHF	TGTGCCAGCAGCTCTGAGTGGTTGGACAGGGGGATCTTTCATTCACCCCTCCACTTT
TRBV11-1	16	few	TRBJ2-1	-	CASSNLDGDSYNEQFF	TGTGCCAGCAGCAACCTTGACGGGGACTCCTACAATGAGCAGTTCTTC
TRBV5-1	15	few	TRBJ1-4	TRBD1	CASSMGQSHNEKLFF	TGCGCCAGCAGCATGGGACAGTCCCATAATGAAAAACTGTTTTTT
TRBV20-1	13	-	TRBJ2-4	TRBD2	CSASGRGENIQYF	TGCAGTGCTAGCGGGAGGGGGGAAAACATTCAGTACTTC
TRBV29-1	13	many	TRBJ2-3	-	CSVMAGGTDTQYF	TGCAGCGTTATGGCCGGGGGCACAGATACGCAGTATTTT
TRBV27	15	-	TRBJ2-3	TRBD2	CASSRGGIGTDTQYF	TGTGCCAGCTCTCGCGGGGGTATTGGCACAGATACGCAGTATTTT
TRBV30	14	many	TRBJ1-5	-	CAWSVFGFGQPQHF	TGTGCCTGGAGTGTATTTGGTTTTGGGCAGCCCCAGCATTTT
TRBV12-3/TRBV12-4	11	few	TRBJ2-7	-	CASSLADEQYF	TGTGCCAGCAGCCTAGCTGACGAGCAGTACTTC
TRBV5-6	16	-	TRBJ1-5	-	CASSLGGHHSNRPQHF	TGCGCCAGCAGCTTGGGAGGACACCATAGCAATCGGCCCCAGCATTTT
TRBV20-1	14	many	TRBJ1-5	-	CSADGTDSNQPQHF	TGCAGTGCTGATGGAACAGATAGCAATCAGCCCCAGCATTTT
TRBV5-1	15	many	TRBJ2-1	TRBD2	CASCGLAPGDNEQFF	TGCGCCAGCTGCGGACTAGCGCCGGGGGACAATGAGCAGTTCTTC
TRBV7-2	14	many	TRBJ1-5	-	CASSFTTGNQPQHF	TGTGCCAGCAGCTTCACAACAGGGAATCAGCCCCAGCATTTT
TRBV7-2	15	-	TRBJ2-7	TRBD2	CVSTDSGRGAYEQYF	TGTGTCAGCACCGATAGCGGGAGAGGGGCCTACGAGCAGTACTTC
TRBV7-9	13	-	TRBJ2-1	TRBD2	CASTRGLADMQFF	TGTGCCAGCACCCGCGGACTAGCGGATATGCAGTTCTTC
TRBV5-1	14	many	TRBJ2-1	-	CASSLVAPGNEQFF	TGCGCCAGCAGCTTGGTGGCCCCGGGGAATGAGCAGTTCTTC
TRBV7-9	15	few	TRBJ2-7	-	CASSSTPRRRKEQYF	TGTGCCAGCAGCTCCACCCCCCGCAGGCGGAAGGAGCAGTACTTC
TRBV6-1	15	-	TRBJ2-7	-	CASSEQGHPSYEQYF	TGTGCCAGCAGTGAACAGGGACACCCCTCCTACGAGCAGTACTTC
TRBV10-2	14	many	TRBJ2-7	-	CASSERAVPYEQYF	TGCGCCAGCAGTGAGAGGGCAGTCCCCTACGAGCAGTACTTC
TRBV4-1	14	-	TRBJ2-7	-	CASSQVERIHEQYF	TGCGCCAGCAGCCAAGTGGAAAGGATCCACGAGCAGTACTTC
TRBV20-1	13	many	TRBJ1-2	TRBD1	CSALTGANYGYTF	TGCAGTGCCCTGACAGGGGCCAACTATGGCTACACCTTC
TRBV10-3	13	many	TRBJ1-1	-	CAISESQGAEAFF	TGTGCCATCAGTGAGTCGCAGGGCGCGGAAGCTTTCTTT
TRBV10-3	14	many	TRBJ2-2	TRBD1	CAIRDRRETGELFF	TGTGCCATCAGGGACAGGCGCGAGACCGGGGAGCTGTTTTTT
TRBV25-1	14	many	TRBJ2-2	TRBD2	CASSEGLDTGELFF	TGTGCCAGCAGTGAGGGACTAGACACCGGGGAGCTGTTTTTT
TRBV12-3/TRBV12-4	12	many	TRBJ2-3	-	CASSSTADTQYF	TGTGCCAGCAGTTCCACGGCAGATACGCAGTATTTT
TRBV10-3	16	-	TRBJ2-3	TRBD1	CAISDRDRGRGDTQYF	TGTGCCATCAGTGACCGTGACAGGGGGCGGGGAGATACGCAGTATTTT
TRBV30	12	many	TRBJ2-7	-	CAWSSGVYEQYF	TGTGCCTGGAGTTCCGGGGTCTACGAGCAGTACTTC
TRBV7-9	17	few	TRBJ2-1	TRBD2	CASRPGLAGGLHNEQFF	TGTGCCAGCAGGCCGGGGCTAGCGGGGGGGCTACACAATGAGCAGTTCTTC
TRBV20-1	15	many	TRBJ1-6	-	CSASTYSSYNSPLHF	TGCAGTGCTAGTACATATAGCTCCTATAATTCACCCCTCCACTTT
TRBV4-1	15	few	TRBJ1-1	TRBD1	CASSFGRGLSTEAFF	TGCGCCAGCAGCTTCGGCAGGGGGCTCAGCACTGAAGCTTTCTTT
TRBV20-1	13	many	TRBJ2-1	TRBD2	CSARAFGGVEQFF	TGCAGTGCTAGGGCCTTTGGGGGGGTGGAGCAGTTCTTC
TRBV7-7	16	many	TRBJ2-7	TRBD1	CASSLRPVTGGGEQYF	TGTGCCAGCAGCTTGCGTCCCGTTACAGGGGGCGGCGAGCAGTACTTC